The 15 T cell receptor beta chains below all came from one sample that was sequenced in a study of read filtering for tumor transcriptome and immune sequencing. This library used about 400 ng RNA and molecular barcoded adaptors spanning alpha/delta and beta/gamma chains. One entry per CDR3 protein, called by TCRdb with MiXCR from the reads. The table records approximately 62,000 distinct CDR3 sequences, approximately 18% of them present only once. Sequencing used a population of CD138-negative cells sorted from bone marrow. Receptors were obtained from a donor over 35 with multiple myeloma.

In its sample, this clonotype was seen many times. J is TRBJ2-5 and V is TRBV7-2; 8 bases fit TRBD2. The CDR3 is made up of 16 amino acids. Losses at the gene ends were 4 bases for V and 2 bases for J; bases not matched to a gene: 9. Germline CDR1 reads SGHTA; CDR2 reads FQGNSA. The CDR3 DNA reads as TGTGCCAGCAGCTCGAGGAGGGCGGGAGGACAAGAGACCCAGTACTTC. Residues: CASSSRRAGGQETQYF. Full variable domain (rest looked up from reference TRBV7-2 and TRBJ2-5): GAGVSQSPSNKVTEKGKDVELRCDPISGHTALYWYRQSLGQGLEFLIYFQGNSAPDKSGLPSDRFSAERTGGSVSTLTIQRTQQEDSAVYLCASSSRRAGGQETQYFGPGTRLLVL.

This clonotype was counted many times. This sequence joins TRBV2 and TRBJ2-7, with 12 bases matching TRBD1. Trimming cost V 6 bases and J 7 bases; bases outside gene matches: 10. Germline lookup yields CDR1 SNHLY and CDR2 FYNNEI. This CDR3 contains 15 residues. The DNA of the CDR3 is TGTGCCAGCAGCGGTCCGGGACAGGGGGCGCGGGAGCAGTACTTC. The encoded protein is CASSGPGQGAREQYF.

This clonotype was recorded at least ten times. The chain carries TRBV4-2 and TRBJ1-4; no reliable D call. Trimming left V 0 bases short and J 7 bases short, with 18 bases between. Per the germline V gene, CDR1 is LGHNA and CDR2 is YNFKEQ. The CDR3 covers 17 residues. CDR3: CASSQEVATPLGEKLFF. The CDR3 DNA follows: TGTGCCAGCAGCCAAGAAGTTGCGACCCCATTGGGTGAAAAACTGTTTTTT.

To note about this clonotype: One base away lies a much larger clone, so this may be a sequencing read error. Written as DNA, the CDR3 is TGTGCCAGCAGTTACTTGAGTGGCAGCGGGAGGCCCGCTAGCACAGATACGCAGTATTTT. Translated, it gives CASSYLSGSGRPASTDTQYF. The genes are TRBV6-5 and TRBJ2-3; the match to TRBD2 covers 9 bases. Germline CDR1 reads MNHEY; CDR2 reads SVGAGI. CDR3 length: 20 residues. J lost 0 bases, V lost 1 base, and 14 bases had no gene match.

This clonotype was detected a few times. This chain connects TRBV20-1 to TRBJ1-2; unclear D gene. The germline CDR1 and CDR2 sequences are DFQATT and SNEGSKA (reference sequence). Deletions cut 0 bases from V and 9 bases from J, with 8 bases between. The CDR3 extends over 11 amino acids. The chain's CDR3 is CSARDGSSYTF. Here the CDR3 DNA reads TGCAGTGCTAGAGATGGCAGTAGCTACACCTTC.

To note about this clonotype: A read error may explain this, as a much larger clone is one base away. This sequence joins TRBV5-1 and TRBJ2-3, with 8 bases matching TRBD1. Germline values: CDR1 SGHRS, CDR2 YFSETQ. The CDR3 extends over 17 amino acids. In DNA form, the CDR3 reads TGCGCCAGCGGCTTTGGGTTCGGGACAGGAGGCACAGATACGCAGTATTTT. Its protein is CASGFGFGTGGTDTQYF. The full variable domain, rest sourced from reference TRBV5-1 and TRBJ2-3, is KAGVTQTPRYLIKTRGQQVTLSCSPISGHRSVSWYQQTPGQGLQFLFEYFSETQRNKGNFPGRFSGRQFSNSRSEMNVSTLELGDSALYLCASGFGFGTGGTDTQYFGPGTRLTVL.

This clonotype occurred a few times. J is TRBJ2-2 and V is TRBV3-1; 7 bases agree with TRBD1. There are 17 residues in the CDR3. Trimming removed 3 bases from V and 5 bases from J; junction bases left unmatched: 12. CDR1 is LGHDT and CDR2 is YNNKEL in the germline V gene (reference sequence). The CDR3 loop reads CASSQLTLGRGTGELFF. The DNA for the CDR3 is TGTGCCAGCAGCCAGCTGACCCTTGGCAGGGGGACCGGGGAGCTGTTTTTT.

This clonotype was counted ten times or more. This chain links TRBV12-3 or TRBV12-4 with TRBJ1-2, with 7 bases identical to TRBD1. The trim removed 5 bases at V and 8 bases at J, leaving 8 bases unmatched. The CDR3 is 13 amino acids. The CDR3 protein is CASSKGQNGGYTF. The CDR3 nucleotides read TGTGCCAGCAGTAAGGGACAGAACGGAGGCTACACCTTC.

By share of the sample, this clonotype is medium-sized. The chain employs TRBV5-1 and TRBJ2-1; D not certain. CDR1 and CDR2 from the germline V gene are SGHRS and YFSETQ. V shed 0 bases and J shed 0 bases, with 4 bases lying between them. This CDR3 comprises 14 residues. The CDR3 reads CASSLALSYNEQFF. In DNA, the CDR3 is TGCGCCAGCAGCTTGGCTCTCTCCTACAATGAGCAGTTCTTC.

Regarding this clonotype: The conserved phenylalanine or tryptophan normally closing the CDR3 is absent here, so this likely arose from a read error. The chain employs TRBV7-2 and TRBJ2-5; 8 nucleotides match TRBD2. V dropped 1 base and J dropped 5; count of bases not matched to a gene: 3. This CDR3 comprises 14 residues. Germline lookup yields CDR1 SGHTA and CDR2 FQGNSA. The CDR3: CTSSLGGGRETQYY. CDR3 in DNA: TGTACCAGCAGCTTAGGCGGGGGGAGGGAGACCCAGTACTAC.

This clonotype came up many times. J is TRBJ2-3 and V is TRBV5-1, with 16 positions matching TRBD2. This CDR3 has 20 amino acids. The germline CDR1 and CDR2 sequences are SGHRS and YFSETQ. V shed 0 bases and J 1 base; nucleotides not matched to a gene: 8. CDR3 residues: CASSLGAGTSGGARTDTQYF. The CDR3 DNA reads TGCGCCAGCAGCTTGGGGGCCGGGACTAGCGGGGGGGCCCGCACAGATACGCAGTATTTT.

The chain joins TRBV7-9 to TRBJ2-7; D is possibly TRBD1 (6 bases). This CDR3 has 13 residues. Trimming removed 5 bases from V and 3 bases from J, with 11 bases in between. Germline V gene sequence: CDR1 SEHNR, CDR2 FQNEAQ (reference sequence). CDR3 sequence (DNA): TGTGCCAGCAGCCCAGGGGCCTACTACGAGCAGTACTTC. It translates to CASSPGAYYEQYF.

Regarding this clonotype: One end of the junction varies from germline; a read error may be responsible. The chain joins TRBV5-1 to TRBJ2-1; 7 nucleotides agree with TRBD2. The CDR3 runs to 16 residues. Germline V gives CDR1 SGHRS, CDR2 YFSETQ. The CDR3 protein is CTSSPDMVAGFNEQFF. In DNA, the CDR3 is TGCACCAGCAGCCCGGATATGGTAGCGGGCTTTAATGAGCAGTTCTTC.

This clonotype was seen once. A read error may be the cause here, since a much bigger clone is one base away. The rearrangement uses TRBV28 and TRBJ1-5, with 12 bases lining up with TRBD1. This CDR3 spans 17 amino acids. From germline, CDR1 is MDHEN and CDR2 SYDVKM. The CDR3: CARSPHQGQGANQPQHF. In nucleotides, the CDR3 is TGTGCCCGCAGTCCCCACCAGGGACAGGGGGCCAATCAGCCCCAGCATTTT.

The J gene is TRBJ2-1, the V gene TRBV28, with 8 bases aligning to TRBD2. This CDR3 is 17 amino acids long. From germline, CDR1 is MDHEN and CDR2 SYDVKM. V gave up 2 bases and J gave up 6 bases; unmatched junction bases: 12. The CDR3 region is CASSLMGTRRRGNEQFF. The CDR3 bases are TGTGCCAGCAGTTTAATGGGGACTAGAAGGCGGGGCAATGAGCAGTTCTTC. Using reference TRBV28 and TRBJ2-1 for the parts outside the CDR3, the full variable domain is DVKVTQSSRYLVKRTGEKVFLECVQDMDHENMFWYRQDPGLGLRLIYFSYDVKMKEKGDIPEGYSVSREKKERFSLILESASTNQTSMYLCASSLMGTRRRGNEQFFGPGTRLTVL.